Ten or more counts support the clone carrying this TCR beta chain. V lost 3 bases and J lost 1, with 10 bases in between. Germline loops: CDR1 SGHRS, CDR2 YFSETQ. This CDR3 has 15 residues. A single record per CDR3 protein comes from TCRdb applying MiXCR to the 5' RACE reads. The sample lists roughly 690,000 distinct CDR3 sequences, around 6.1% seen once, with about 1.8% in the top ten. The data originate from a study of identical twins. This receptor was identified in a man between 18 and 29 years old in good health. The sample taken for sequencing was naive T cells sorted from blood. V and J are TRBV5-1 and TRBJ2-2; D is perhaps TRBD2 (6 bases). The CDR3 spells CASSSGLRNTGELFF. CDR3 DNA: TGCGCCAGCAGCTCGGGACTTAGGAACACCGGGGAGCTGTTTTTT.